Listed here are 25 T cell receptor beta chains from one sample, sequenced in a study of CD8 T cells in Susac syndrome. RNA amounts of roughly 0.45 to 1 ug underwent reverse transcription with random hexamers. TCRdb recomputed calls from the immunoSEQ multiplex PCR reads with MiXCR, one row per CDR3 protein. The profile shows 77,000 or so distinct CDR3 sequences, about 95% of them singletons. The specimen was CD8+ T cells from PBMCs. The receptor source for this set is a human donor with multiple sclerosis.

V usage is TRBV7-8 and J usage is TRBJ1-1, with TRBD1 matching 7 bases. The CDR3 is made up of 15 amino acids. From germline, CDR1 is SGHVS and CDR2 FQNEAQ. V lost 4 bases and J lost 6; bases outside the gene matches: 11. The CDR3 here is CASSSPTGPGAEAFF. CDR3 coding DNA: TGTGCCAGCAGCTCGCCGACAGGGCCCGGGGCTGAAGCTTTCTTT.

The rearrangement uses TRBV29-1 and TRBJ1-1, with 7 positions matching TRBD1. The trim removed 0 bases at V and 6 bases at J, leaving 1 base unmatched. The CDR3 has 12 residues. CDR1 is SQVTM and CDR2 is ANQGSEA in the germline V gene. CDR3 in DNA: TGCAGCGTTGAAGAGGGACAGCCTGAAGCTTTCTTT. Protein: CSVEEGQPEAFF.

The chain carries TRBV4-1 and TRBJ1-5; no clear D gene. The germline CDR1 and CDR2 sequences are MGHRA and YSYEKL. Deletions cut 0 bases from V and 4 bases from J, with 10 bases between. This CDR3 has 15 residues. CDR3 in DNA: TGCGCCAGCAGCCAAGATCAAACCTATAATCAGCCCCAGCATTTT. Its translation: CASSQDQTYNQPQHF.

DNA for the CDR3: TGTGCCAGCAGCAGAGCGGGGGGGCCCGGCAATGAGCAGTTCTTC. Translating gives CASSRAGGPGNEQFF. This chain links TRBV9 with TRBJ2-1, with 10 bases aligning to TRBD2. The CDR3 spans 15 residues. J lost 6 bases, V lost 4 bases, and 7 bases had no gene match. The germline gives CDR1 SGDLS, CDR2 YYNGEE.

This clonotype has a single count. The chain uses TRBV18 and TRBJ2-7; D could derive from TRBD1 or TRBD2 (5 bases each). The CDR3 has 12 residues. V lost 1 base, J lost 6 bases, and 7 bases lay in between. Germline CDR1 is KGHSH and CDR2 is LQKENI. The CDR3 is CASSPRGTEQYF. The CDR3 nucleotides are TGTGCCAGCTCACCACGAGGGACCGAGCAGTACTTC.

This clonotype was found once. The rearrangement joins TRBV12-3 or TRBV12-4 to TRBJ2-7, with 11 bases matching TRBD2. This CDR3 spans 14 amino acids. J lost 3 bases, V lost 6 bases, and 4 bases had no gene match. CDR3 sequence: CASSQTSGDYEQYF. The CDR3 nucleotides are TGTGCCAGCAGCCAGACTAGCGGGGACTACGAGCAGTACTTC.

The chain employs TRBV12-3 or TRBV12-4 and TRBJ2-7, with D perhaps matching TRBD1 (5 bases). The ends were cut back, 1 base at V and 5 bases at J, with 9 bases in the middle. The CDR3 covers 13 residues. As DNA, the CDR3 is TGTGCCAGCAGTTTAGGGGGCCGGGACGAGCAGTACTTC. Protein: CASSLGGRDEQYF.

This clonotype was recorded a few times. This chain uses TRBV28 with TRBJ1-1; no firm D call. Trimming left V 3 bases short and J 1 base short, with 9 bases between. The CDR3 extends over 14 amino acids. CDR1 and CDR2 from the germline V gene are MDHEN and SYDVKM. The CDR3 reads CASSLGDPNTEAFF. CDR3 nucleotides: TGTGCCAGCAGTTTGGGTGATCCGAACACTGAAGCTTTCTTT.

This clonotype showed up just once. The genes are TRBV14 and TRBJ2-7; 7 nucleotides align to TRBD1. V was clipped by 4 bases and J by 2 bases; unmatched bases: 8. The CDR3 totals 15 residues. The germline CDR1 and CDR2 sequences are SGHDN and FVKESK. CDR3 coding DNA: TGTGCCAGCAGCCCAAGGACAGGCTATCCCTACGAGCAGTACTTC. It yields the protein CASSPRTGYPYEQYF.

The chain recombines TRBV4-1 with TRBJ2-1; 7 bases line up with TRBD1. This CDR3 spans 16 amino acids. The V gene end was trimmed by 2 bases and the J gene end by 5 bases; junction bases not matched to a gene: 9. From germline, CDR1 is MGHRA and CDR2 YSYEKL. The CDR3, as DNA: TGCGCCAGCAGCCAAAACCGGGACAGAGGTGACAATGAGCAGTTCTTC. Translated: CASSQNRDRGDNEQFF.

V usage is TRBV20-1 and J usage is TRBJ2-3; 10 bases align to TRBD2. The germline V gene has CDR1 DFQATT and CDR2 SNEGSKA (reference sequence). The junction had 3 bases not matched to a gene; V was cut back by 2 bases and J by 1 base. The CDR3 extends over 15 amino acids. DNA for the CDR3: TGCAGTGCTAGACCCGGGACTAGCGGCACAGATACGCAGTATTTT. Encoded protein: CSARPGTSGTDTQYF.

V and J are TRBV10-3 and TRBJ2-1, with 10 bases lining up with TRBD2. V lost 10 bases, J lost 9 bases, and 9 bases stayed unmatched. CDR3 length: 13 residues. Germline lookup yields CDR1 ENHRY and CDR2 SYGVKD. CDR3 residues: CATVPSGRGEQFF. The CDR3, as DNA: TGTGCCACAGTCCCTAGCGGGAGAGGTGAGCAGTTCTTC.

The CDR3 region is CASSSTRGDRGFNYGYTF. The CDR3 coding sequence is TGTGCCAGCAGCTCGACAAGGGGGGACAGGGGATTCAACTATGGCTACACCTTC. V and J are TRBV9 and TRBJ1-2; TRBD1 matches at 10 bases. Germline V gene sequence: CDR1 SGDLS, CDR2 YYNGEE. The CDR3 totals 18 residues. V dropped 4 bases and J dropped 2; count of bases not matched to a gene: 14.

V gene TRBV6-5 combines with J gene TRBJ1-5; TRBD1 is a possible D gene (6 bases). This CDR3 spans 19 amino acids. CDR1 and CDR2 from the germline V gene are MNHEY and SVGAGI. The V and J ends lost 0 bases and 2 bases respectively, with 20 bases between them. As DNA, the CDR3 is TGTGCCAGCAGTTACTCGGCAGGGGATTTAGCGGGGGGCAATCAGCCCCAGCATTTT. Protein product: CASSYSAGDLAGGNQPQHF.

The chain uses TRBV7-9 and TRBJ2-6; D is tentatively TRBD1 or TRBD2 (5 bases each). Between the trimmed V and J ends, which lost 3 bases and 0 bases, there was a span of 15 bases. Germline loops: CDR1 SEHNR, CDR2 FQNEAQ (reference sequence). CDR3 length equals 18 residues. CDR3 region: CASSFTFRGHSGANVLTF. CDR3 coding DNA: TGTGCCAGCAGCTTCACATTCCGGGGCCACTCTGGGGCCAACGTCCTGACTTTC.

This chain uses TRBV9 with TRBJ1-2; 10 bases are a match to TRBD1. CDR3 length: 18 amino acids. Germline CDR1 SGDLS, CDR2 YYNGEE. Trimming took 6 bases from V and 4 from J; bases not matched to a gene: 18. Here the CDR3 reads CASKALAGQGPTGYGYTF. The CDR3 nucleotides are TGTGCCAGCAAGGCTCTCGCGGGACAGGGGCCTACTGGCTATGGCTACACCTTC.

The gene calls are TRBV12-3 or TRBV12-4 and TRBJ2-7; D not resolved. CDR3 length: 14 residues. The germline V and J ends were trimmed by 3 bases and 1 base, with 10 bases remaining between them. The CDR3 region has the DNA TGTGCCAGCAGTTTCCCGATAGGGTCCTACGAGCAGTACTTC. Amino acid sequence: CASSFPIGSYEQYF.

This clonotype came up a few times. This chain links TRBV3-1 with TRBJ2-1; TRBD2 agrees at 7 bases. Per the germline V gene, CDR1 is LGHDT and CDR2 is YNNKEL (reference sequence). V dropped 1 base and J dropped 5; count of bases not matched to a gene: 5. CDR3 length: 15 residues. CDR3 in DNA: TGTGCCAGCAGCCAAGGGCTAGCGGCAAACAATGAGCAGTTCTTC. This encodes CASSQGLAANNEQFF.

Only one count was recorded for this clonotype. The chain employs TRBV29-1 and TRBJ1-2, with a tentative D call TRBD1 (5 bases). CDR3 length: 13 residues. V lost 3 bases to trimming and J lost 1 base, with 9 bases between them. Germline CDR1 reads SQVTM; CDR2 reads ANQGSEA. CDR3: CSVEGGSNYGYTF. The DNA of the CDR3 is TGCAGCGTTGAGGGGGGGAGTAACTATGGCTACACCTTC.

The chain uses TRBV5-6 and TRBJ2-3, with D unresolved. Trimming left V 0 bases short and J 4 bases short, with 9 bases between. CDR1 is SGHDT, CDR2 YYEEEE, per germline. The CDR3 is 14 amino acids. CDR3 loop: CASSLARAPDTQYF. CDR3 DNA sequence: TGTGCCAGCAGCTTGGCCCGGGCCCCAGATACGCAGTATTTT.

This clonotype has just a few counts. The chain combines TRBV7-8 with TRBJ2-7; TRBD2 aligns across 10 bases. Germline values: CDR1 SGHVS, CDR2 FQNEAQ. The ends lost 3 bases at V and 4 bases at J; junction bases unmatched: 3. The CDR3 is 14 amino acids. CDR3 nucleotide sequence: TGTGCCAGCAGCTTGAGCGGGAGGGGGTACGAGCAGTACTTC. The encoded protein is CASSLSGRGYEQYF.

This sequence joins TRBV19 and TRBJ1-1, with D perhaps matching TRBD1 (5 bases). This CDR3 has 13 amino acids. Germline V gene lookup returns CDR1 LNHDA and CDR2 SQIVND (reference sequence). The V end was cut by 2 bases, the J end by 5 bases, with 9 bases between. The CDR3 sequence: CASSIIGGTEAFF. CDR3 coding DNA: TGTGCCAGTAGTATAATTGGGGGAACTGAAGCTTTCTTT. Full variable domain (rest looked up from reference TRBV19 and TRBJ1-1): DGGITQSPKYLFRKEGQNVTLSCEQNLNHDAMYWYRQDPGQGLRLIYYSQIVNDFQKGDIAEGYSVSREKKESFPLTVTSAQKNPTAFYLCASSIIGGTEAFFGQGTRLTVV.

This sequence joins TRBV30 and TRBJ2-1; 10 bases are a match to TRBD2. Trimming removed 2 bases from V and 7 bases from J; junction bases left unmatched: 5. CDR1 and CDR2 from the germline V gene are GTSNPN and SVGIG (reference sequence). There are 14 residues in the CDR3. The DNA for the CDR3 is TGTGCCTGGAGTCCCAGCGGGGGGGCGAATGAGCAGTTCTTC. Encoded protein: CAWSPSGGANEQFF. Based on the CDR3 plus reference TRBV30 and TRBJ2-1, the full variable domain is SQTIHQWPATLVQPVGSPLSLECTVEGTSNPNLYWYRQAAGRGLQLLFYSVGIGQISSEVPQNLSASRPQDRQFILSSKKLLLSDSGFYLCAWSPSGGANEQFFGPGTRLTVL.

The chain is built from TRBV19 and TRBJ1-1, with D hard to call. Trimming removed 4 bases from V and 1 base from J, with 13 bases in between. The CDR3 spans 15 residues. Germline values: CDR1 LNHDA, CDR2 SQIVND (reference sequence). The CDR3 DNA reads as TGTGCCAGTAGTACGAGTGCCCGGGGGAACACTGAAGCTTTCTTT. Translating gives CASSTSARGNTEAFF. Full variable domain (rest looked up from reference TRBV19 and TRBJ1-1): DGGITQSPKYLFRKEGQNVTLSCEQNLNHDAMYWYRQDPGQGLRLIYYSQIVNDFQKGDIAEGYSVSREKKESFPLTVTSAQKNPTAFYLCASSTSARGNTEAFFGQGTRLTVV.

The chain recombines TRBV7-9 with TRBJ1-5, with D unresolved. V was shortened by 3 bases and J by 3 bases, with 3 bases between the two germline ends. CDR3 length: 12 residues. The V gene's germline CDR1 is SEHNR and CDR2 FQNEAQ (reference sequence). The CDR3 sequence is CASSLLNQPQHF. CDR3 bases: TGTGCCAGCAGCTTGCTCAATCAGCCCCAGCATTTT.